This T cell receptor (beta chain) was recovered during a study of T-cell memory formation after mild COVID-19. TCRdb re-analysed the 5' RACE reads in MiXCR, keeping a single row per CDR3 protein. The data hold roughly 320,000 distinct CDR3 sequences, with 25% to 30% observed a single time. This clonotype was seen a few times. What it recognizes is unknown. V was shortened by 5 bases and J by 4 bases, with 15 bases between the two germline ends. Per the germline V gene, CDR1 is SGHVS and CDR2 is FNYEAQ. The length of the CDR3 is 15 residues. Study-wide results and limits: The study detected some responding clones in pre-infection memory, suggesting cross-reactive memory joined. Among contracting clones, CD4+ were mainly CM/EM and CD8+ enriched in EMRA.

Specimen: PBMCs or a T cell subset sorted from them (not recorded which). The clonotype comes from an adult woman who had mild COVID-19 (a few samples of this study predate the infection). Cell type and time point are not known. V and J are TRBV7-6 and TRBJ2-1; perhaps D is TRBD1 or TRBD2 (6 bases each). The CDR3 region is CASSPVGGRYNEQFF. The DNA of the CDR3 is TGTGCCAGCAGCCCCGTGGGGGGCCGATACAATGAGCAGTTCTTC.